Following are 32 T cell receptor beta chains from one sample sequenced in a study of regulatory and conventional T cells in RAG deficiency. Blood CD4+ CD25-low CD127-high conventional T cells supplied the genomic DNA template. Measured with immunoSEQ multiplex PCR; TCRdb has only the in-frame clones, and not every one. The sample lists about 30,000 clones, 90% to 96% occurring once. These same records also appear under a second study, on regulatory T cells. That work states: Amplification used 52 TRBV primers and 13 TRBJ primers.

The sample consisted of CD25- CD4+ T cells sorted from blood. The receptor source for this set is a human donor in good health.

The V call is TRBV27, the J call TRBJ1-5; TRBD1 matches at 7 bases. CDR1 is MNHEY and CDR2 is SMNVEV in the germline V gene (reference sequence). V trimming: 5 bases; J trimming: 5 bases; junction bases outside the gene matches: 6. The CDR3 length is 14 residues. The CDR3 region is CASSLRGSYQPQHF. The CDR3 nucleotides are TGTGCCAGCAGTCTCAGGGGGAGCTATCAGCCCCAGCATTTT.

The chain is built from TRBV5-1 and TRBJ2-7; TRBD2 might be the D (6 bases). Trimming pared 7 bases from V and 0 bases from J, leaving 14 bases between. CDR1 and CDR2 from the germline V gene are SGHRS and YFSETQ. This CDR3 is 14 amino acids long. The CDR3 region is CASCLSGPSYEQYF. The CDR3 DNA reads as TGCGCCAGCTGCCTCAGCGGGCCCTCCTACGAGCAGTACTTC.

This clone has only one observation. V is TRBV29-1 and J is TRBJ1-2; D gene unclear. V lost 6 bases and J 8 bases, leaving 16 bases between the germline ends. The CDR3 is made up of 12 amino acids. Germline CDR1 SQVTM, CDR2 ANQGSEA. This chain's CDR3 is CSVSLPGLGYTF. As DNA, the CDR3 is TGCAGCGTAAGCCTGCCAGGTTTAGGCTACACCTTC.

The gene calls are TRBV19 and TRBJ2-2, with D tentatively TRBD2 (6 bases). The CDR3 spans 16 residues. V lost 7 bases to trimming and J lost 3 bases, with 18 bases between them. Germline loops: CDR1 LNHDA, CDR2 SQIVND (reference sequence). CDR3 in amino acids: CASKEEGTLDTGELFF. DNA for the CDR3: TGTGCCAGTAAGGAGGAGGGGACCCTGGACACCGGGGAGCTGTTTTTT.

V is TRBV18 and J is TRBJ1-1; TRBD1 aligns across 7 bases. Germline CDR1 reads KGHSH; CDR2 reads LQKENI. The J segment lost 0 bases and the V segment lost 7 bases, leaving 8 bases of the junction unmatched. The CDR3 is made up of 15 amino acids. The CDR3 is CASFPGQNMNTEAFF. The CDR3 region has the DNA TGTGCCAGCTTTCCGGGACAGAACATGAACACTGAAGCTTTCTTT.

The genes are TRBV10-3 and TRBJ1-2; unclear D gene. CDR1 and CDR2 from the germline V gene are ENHRY and SYGVKD. The V end was cut by 3 bases, the J end by 4 bases, with 6 bases between. CDR3 length equals 12 residues. The CDR3 nucleotides read TGTGCCATCAGTGAAACCAGCTATGGCTACACCTTC. As protein: CAISETSYGYTF.

V usage is TRBV6-6 and J usage is TRBJ1-5; no reliable D call. This CDR3 has 14 residues. Trimming removed 9 bases at V and 0 bases at J, with 12 bases between. The germline V gene has CDR1 MNHNY and CDR2 SVGAGI (reference sequence). CDR3 coding DNA: TGTGCCAGTAATCGGGGTAATAGCAATCAGCCCCAGCATTTT. It translates to CASNRGNSNQPQHF.

The chain links TRBV30 to TRBJ1-2; 12 positions match TRBD1. The CDR3 covers 17 residues. J was trimmed by 2 bases and V by 3 bases; bases with no gene match: 10. Germline assignment: CDR1 GTSNPN and CDR2 SVGIG (reference sequence). CDR3 loop: CAWRKGDRGLRNYGYTF. CDR3 DNA sequence: TGTGCCTGGAGAAAGGGGGACAGGGGGCTGAGGAACTATGGCTACACCTTC.

The rearrangement uses TRBV5-8 and TRBJ1-3; no firm D call. Trimming removed 2 bases at V and 0 bases at J, with 9 bases between. The CDR3 totals 15 residues. Germline assignment: CDR1 SGHTS and CDR2 YDEGEE. The CDR3 sequence is CASSFGSFSGNTIYF. The CDR3 DNA reads TGTGCCAGCAGCTTCGGGAGTTTCTCTGGAAACACCATATATTTT. Together with reference TRBV5-8 and TRBJ1-3, the CDR3 gives the full variable domain: EAGVTQSPTHLIKTRGQQATLRCSPISGHTSVYWYQQALGLGLQFLLWYDEGEERNRGNFPPRFSGRQFPNYSSELNVNALELEDSALYLCASSFGSFSGNTIYFGEGSWLTVV.

This chain links TRBV30 with TRBJ1-3, with TRBD1 matching over 7 bases. This CDR3 has 15 residues. Germline V CDR1 and CDR2: GTSNPN, SVGIG (reference sequence). Trimming at V came to 3 bases and at J to 2 bases, leaving 7 bases not matched to a gene. The CDR3 DNA reads TGTGCCTGGAGGGTGACAGGGAAGCCTGGAAACACCATATATTTT. Its protein is CAWRVTGKPGNTIYF.

The CDR3 sequence is CASSQSGGRLNEQFF. The CDR3 coding sequence is TGTGCCAGCAGCCAAAGCGGGGGGCGTCTCAATGAGCAGTTCTTC. V usage is TRBV6-1 and J usage is TRBJ2-1; TRBD2 agrees at 9 bases. This CDR3 comprises 15 residues. V dropped 6 bases and J dropped 6; count of bases not matched to a gene: 9. Germline V gene sequence: CDR1 MNHNS, CDR2 SASEGT.

The chain combines TRBV6-6 with TRBJ1-1; 7 positions agree with TRBD1. Germline V CDR1 and CDR2: MNHNY, SVGAGI (reference sequence). Germline trimming cut 5 bases from V and 1 base from J; bases unmatched to any gene: 1. CDR3 length equals 13 residues. In DNA, the CDR3 is TGTGCCAGCAGTAACAGGGGGAACACTGAAGCTTTCTTT. It codes for CASSNRGNTEAFF.

V gene TRBV18 combines with J gene TRBJ2-5; 7 bases map to TRBD1. The CDR3 runs to 16 residues. V was pared by 6 bases and J by 0 bases, with 10 bases of the junction left unmatched. The germline V gene has CDR1 KGHSH and CDR2 LQKENI. The CDR3 nucleotides are TGTGCCAGCTCTTGGGACAGTCCCACGAACCAAGAGACCCAGTACTTC. Translating it yields CASSWDSPTNQETQYF.

The chain uses TRBV14 and TRBJ2-7, with 8 bases aligning to TRBD1. The CDR3 totals 17 residues. The germline gives CDR1 SGHDN, CDR2 FVKESK. Unmatched junction bases numbered 10, after V lost 0 bases and J lost 3 bases. CDR3 residues: CASSQDWGQAGNYEQYF. As DNA, the CDR3 is TGTGCCAGCAGCCAAGATTGGGGACAGGCGGGTAACTACGAGCAGTACTTC.

Comment on this clone: This specimen includes other DNA sequences encoding the same CDR3. The chain links TRBV5-4 to TRBJ1-2; the D gene is possibly TRBD1 (6 bases). This CDR3 has 13 amino acids. Trimming pared 5 bases from V and 5 bases from J, leaving 13 bases between. Germline loops: CDR1 SGHNT, CDR2 YYREEE (reference sequence). The CDR3 sequence is CASSLDRNYGYTF. CDR3 coding DNA: TGTGCCAGCAGTCTCGACAGGAATTATGGCTACACCTTC. Full variable domain (remainder filled in from reference TRBV5-4 and TRBJ1-2): ETGVTQSPTHLIKTRGQQVTLRCSSQSGHNTVSWYQQALGQGPQFIFQYYREEENGRGNFPPRFSGLQFPNYSSELNVNALELDDSALYLCASSLDRNYGYTFGSGTRLTVV.

The chain joins TRBV5-8 to TRBJ1-2; 7 nucleotides match TRBD1. Germline lookup yields CDR1 SGHTS and CDR2 YDEGEE. Germline trimming cut 4 bases from V and 9 bases from J; bases unmatched to any gene: 12. CDR3 size: 14 residues. DNA of the CDR3: TGTGCCAGCAGCCAAAGGACGGACAGGCCTCGCTACACCTTC. Translated: CASSQRTDRPRYTF.

This chain connects TRBV18 to TRBJ2-7; 11 bases line up with TRBD2. Trimming took 3 bases from V and 3 from J; bases not matched to a gene: 4. The germline V gene has CDR1 KGHSH and CDR2 LQKENI. CDR3 length: 15 amino acids. The CDR3 reads CASSPSGGEHYEQYF. In nucleotides, the CDR3 is TGTGCCAGCTCACCTAGCGGGGGGGAACACTACGAGCAGTACTTC.

This chain joins TRBV9 and TRBJ2-1, with D possibly being TRBD2 (6 bases). There are 15 residues in the CDR3. Germline values: CDR1 SGDLS, CDR2 YYNGEE. The V end lost 0 bases, the J end lost 3 bases, and 10 bases lay between the germline ends. The CDR3 region has the DNA TGTGCCAGCAGCGTAGCTGGGACTTACTACAATGAGCAGTTCTTC. Amino acids: CASSVAGTYYNEQFF.

With regard to this clone: Relative to the germline gene, one junction end is altered; a read error may explain this. V usage is TRBV30 and J usage is TRBJ2-5; 9 nucleotides agree with TRBD2. This CDR3 is built from 15 residues. Germline CDR1 reads GTSNPN; CDR2 reads SVGIG (reference sequence). In DNA, the CDR3 is TGTGCCTGGACCGGAACTAGCGGGCAACAAGAGGCCCAGTACTTC. This codes for CAWTGTSGQQEAQYF.

V and J are TRBV6-1 and TRBJ2-2, with D uncertain. Germline V gives CDR1 MNHNS, CDR2 SASEGT. Trimming pared 10 bases from V and 0 bases from J, leaving 9 bases between. The CDR3 covers 13 residues. Written as DNA, the CDR3 is TGTGCCACTACCGACACGAACACCGGGGAGCTGTTTTTT. Translation gives CATTDTNTGELFF.

The V and J genes are TRBV19 and TRBJ1-1, with 11 bases identical to TRBD1. The CDR3 is 15 residues long. Trimming took 2 bases from V and 8 from J; bases not matched to a gene: 7. In germline, CDR1 is LNHDA, CDR2 SQIVND (reference sequence). The CDR3 nucleotides read TGTGCCAGTAGTATAATCGGGACAGGGGGTTCCGAAGCTTTCTTT. Encoded protein: CASSIIGTGGSEAFF. Drawing the rest from reference TRBV19 and TRBJ1-1, the complete variable domain is DGGITQSPKYLFRKEGQNVTLSCEQNLNHDAMYWYRQDPGQGLRLIYYSQIVNDFQKGDIAEGYSVSREKKESFPLTVTSAQKNPTAFYLCASSIIGTGGSEAFFGQGTRLTVV.

The chain carries TRBV6-1 and TRBJ2-3; 7 bases agree with TRBD1. Per germline, CDR1 MNHNS and CDR2 SASEGT. The CDR3 extends over 15 amino acids. The V and J ends lost 3 bases and 5 bases, in that order; junction bases with no gene match: 8. CDR3 residues: CASSEFRGKGDTQYF. CDR3 in DNA: TGTGCCAGCAGTGAGTTCAGGGGGAAGGGAGATACGCAGTATTTT.

This chain joins TRBV29-1 and TRBJ2-7; 7 positions agree with TRBD1. There are 12 residues in the CDR3. In germline, CDR1 is SQVTM, CDR2 ANQGSEA. V shed 4 bases, J shed 4 bases, and the junction held 4 bases outside the gene matches. The CDR3 region is CSVATGRYEQYF. As DNA, the CDR3 is TGCAGCGTTGCGACAGGGCGGTACGAGCAGTACTTC.

The chain recombines TRBV6-1 with TRBJ1-2; possible D gene TRBD1, 5 bases. CDR1 is MNHNS and CDR2 is SASEGT in the germline V gene. The CDR3 runs to 14 residues. Trimming cost V 7 bases and J 4 bases, with 16 bases left between them. CDR3 DNA sequence: TGTGCCAGCAATTCCGTACAGGTCTTCTATGGCTACACCTTC. Its protein product is CASNSVQVFYGYTF.

This sequence joins TRBV18 and TRBJ1-4; D call uncertain. The V end was cut by 3 bases, the J end by 5 bases, with 13 bases between. The germline V gene has CDR1 KGHSH and CDR2 LQKENI. The CDR3 is 15 residues long. CDR3 sequence: CASSPTVGVNEKLFF. In DNA, the CDR3 is TGTGCCAGCTCACCCACGGTGGGAGTAAATGAAAAACTGTTTTTT.

The DNA of the CDR3 is TGCGCCAGCAGTCAATCCCCAAGGACAGTCAGTTCCCTCTCTGGAAACACCATATATTTT. Translation: CASSQSPRTVSSLSGNTIYF. The chain links TRBV23-1 to TRBJ1-3; perhaps TRBD1 as D (6 bases). TRBV23-1 is filed as an ORF, its function uncertain. The CDR3 sequence is 20 residues long. Trimming took 0 bases from V and 0 from J, leaving 21 bases between them.

The V call is TRBV5-1, the J call TRBJ2-6, with D maybe TRBD2 (5 bases). With 0 bases removed from V and 2 bases from J, the gap between germline ends came to 6 bases. The CDR3 has 15 amino acids. Per the germline V gene, CDR1 is SGHRS and CDR2 is YFSETQ. The CDR3 sequence is CASSLAGTGANVLTF. The CDR3 DNA follows: TGCGCCAGCAGCTTGGCGGGGACTGGGGCCAACGTCCTGACTTTC. The full variable domain, in which reference TRBV5-1 and TRBJ2-6 provide the parts outside the CDR3, is KAGVTQTPRYLIKTRGQQVTLSCSPISGHRSVSWYQQTPGQGLQFLFEYFSETQRNKGNFPGRFSGRQFSNSRSEMNVSTLELGDSALYLCASSLAGTGANVLTFGAGSRLTVL.

The chain links TRBV2 to TRBJ1-2; 7 nucleotides align to TRBD1. CDR3 length: 15 residues. Germline V gives CDR1 SNHLY, CDR2 FYNNEI. The trim removed 1 base at V and 8 bases at J, leaving 10 bases unmatched. The CDR3 here is CASSEEQGTVRGYTF. The CDR3 region has the DNA TGTGCCAGCAGTGAAGAACAGGGGACGGTCCGGGGCTACACCTTC.

The J gene is TRBJ2-7, the V gene TRBV7-2; 14 bases line up with TRBD2. V shed 5 bases, J shed 7 bases, and the junction held 7 bases outside the gene matches. The germline gives CDR1 SGHTA, CDR2 FQGNSA. This CDR3 is built from 15 residues. In DNA form, the CDR3 reads TGTGCCAGCAGCGTAGGGACTAGCGGGAGTCGTGAGCAGTACTTC. It encodes CASSVGTSGSREQYF.

The genes are TRBV7-9 and TRBJ1-1; D not certain. The V gene lost 3 bases and the J gene lost 1 base, with 6 bases spanning the gap. Germline V gene sequence: CDR1 SEHNR, CDR2 FQNEAQ (reference sequence). The CDR3 loop spans 13 amino acids. The CDR3 coding sequence is TGTGCCAGCAGCTTCGCAGAGAACACTGAAGCTTTCTTT. Its translation: CASSFAENTEAFF.

V usage is TRBV29-1 and J usage is TRBJ2-3; TRBD2 aligns across 11 bases. V dropped 2 bases and J dropped 0; count of bases not matched to a gene: 4. CDR3 length: 16 residues. Germline V CDR1 and CDR2: SQVTM, ANQGSEA. The CDR3 region is CSVEQRLAGSTDTQYF. In DNA form, the CDR3 reads TGCAGCGTTGAACAGAGACTAGCGGGAAGCACAGATACGCAGTATTTT.

Points on this clone: The junction shows a germline mismatch at one end, possibly a read error. The sample carries other DNA sequences with the same CDR3. The chain recombines TRBV30 with TRBJ1-6; no clear D. The CDR3 consists of 15 residues. In germline, CDR1 is GTSNPN, CDR2 SVGIG (reference sequence). CDR3 residues: CAWSRDSSYNSPLHF. The CDR3 DNA sequence: TGTGCCTGGAGTCGAGATAGCTCCTATAATTCCCCCCTCCACTTT. Using reference TRBV30 and TRBJ1-6 for the parts outside the CDR3, the full variable domain is SQTIHQWPATLVQPVGSPLSLECTVEGTSNPNLYWYRQAAGRGLQLLFYSVGIGQISSEVPQNLSASRPQDRQFILSSKKLLLSDSGFYLCAWSRDSSYNSPLHFGNGTRLTVT.